A single T cell receptor (beta chain) is shown here with its context. A much more abundant neighbour one base away suggests this may be a read error. These data are taken from a study of read filtering for tumor transcriptome and immune sequencing. The CDR3 totals 15 residues. The library was built from around 0.4 ug RNA with molecular barcoded adaptors for alpha/delta and beta/gamma chains. TCRdb called the reads again in MiXCR, with one record for every CDR3 protein. The table records about 23,000 distinct CDR3 sequences, about 13% of them present only once. The rearrangement joins TRBV12-3 or TRBV12-4 to TRBJ1-2; no definite D call. The sequenced material came from a population of CD138-negative cells sorted from bone marrow. This TCR derives from a donor older than 35 with multiple myeloma. For the CDR3, the DNA is TGTGCCAGCAGTTTAACAGTAATAGCTAACTATGGCCACACCTTC. Translation: CASSLTVIANYGHTF.